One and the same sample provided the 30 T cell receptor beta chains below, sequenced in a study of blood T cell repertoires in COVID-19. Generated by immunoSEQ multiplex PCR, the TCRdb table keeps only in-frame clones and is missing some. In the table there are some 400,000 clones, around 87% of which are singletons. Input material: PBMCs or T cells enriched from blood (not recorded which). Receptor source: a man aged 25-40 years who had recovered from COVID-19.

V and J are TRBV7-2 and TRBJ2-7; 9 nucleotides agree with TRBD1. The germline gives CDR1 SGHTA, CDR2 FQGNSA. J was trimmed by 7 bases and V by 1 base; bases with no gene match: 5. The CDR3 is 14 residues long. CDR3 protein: CASSLDGTGREQYF. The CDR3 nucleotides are TGTGCCAGCAGCTTAGACGGGACAGGGAGGGAGCAGTACTTC.

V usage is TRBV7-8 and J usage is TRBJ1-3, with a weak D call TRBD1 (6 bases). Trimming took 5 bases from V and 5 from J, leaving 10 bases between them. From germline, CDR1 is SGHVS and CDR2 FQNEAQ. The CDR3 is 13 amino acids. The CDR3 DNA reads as TGTGCCAGCAGCGCCACAGGGAGAAACACCATATATTTT. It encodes CASSATGRNTIYF. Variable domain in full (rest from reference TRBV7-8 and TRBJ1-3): GAGVSQSPRYKVAKRGQDVALRCDPISGHVSLFWYQQALGQGPEFLTYFQNEAQLDKSGLPSDRFFAERPEGSVSTLKIQRTQQEDSAVYLCASSATGRNTIYFGEGSWLTVV.

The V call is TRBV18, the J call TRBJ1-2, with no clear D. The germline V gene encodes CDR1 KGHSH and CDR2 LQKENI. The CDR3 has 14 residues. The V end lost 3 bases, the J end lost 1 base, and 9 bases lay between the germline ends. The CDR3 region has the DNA TGTGCCAGCTCACCCAAAGAGGATAACTATGGCTACACCTTC. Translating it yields CASSPKEDNYGYTF.

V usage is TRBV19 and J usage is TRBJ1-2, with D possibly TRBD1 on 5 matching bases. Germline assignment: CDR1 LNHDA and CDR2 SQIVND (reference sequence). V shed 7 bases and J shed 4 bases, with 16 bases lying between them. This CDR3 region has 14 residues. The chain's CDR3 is CASKSQTEVYGYTF. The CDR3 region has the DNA TGTGCCAGTAAAAGCCAGACAGAGGTCTATGGCTACACCTTC.

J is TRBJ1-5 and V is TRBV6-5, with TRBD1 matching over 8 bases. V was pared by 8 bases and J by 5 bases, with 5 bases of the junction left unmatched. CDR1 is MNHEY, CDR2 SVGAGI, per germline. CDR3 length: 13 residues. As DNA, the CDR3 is TGTGCCAGCCAGGGGGCCTCGGATCAGCCCCAGCATTTT. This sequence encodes CASQGASDQPQHF.

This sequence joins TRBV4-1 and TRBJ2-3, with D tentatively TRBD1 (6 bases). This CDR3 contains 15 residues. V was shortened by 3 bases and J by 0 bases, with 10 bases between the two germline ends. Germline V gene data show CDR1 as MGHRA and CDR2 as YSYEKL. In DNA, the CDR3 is TGCGCCAGCAGCCAGACCAGGGGTAGCACAGATACGCAGTATTTT. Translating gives CASSQTRGSTDTQYF.

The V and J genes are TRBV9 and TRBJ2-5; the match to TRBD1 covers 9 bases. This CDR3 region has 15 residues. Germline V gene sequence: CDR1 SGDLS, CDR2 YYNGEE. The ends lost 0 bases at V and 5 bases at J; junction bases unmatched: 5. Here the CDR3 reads CASSVGTGGWETQYF. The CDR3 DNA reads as TGTGCCAGCAGCGTAGGAACAGGGGGCTGGGAGACCCAGTACTTC.

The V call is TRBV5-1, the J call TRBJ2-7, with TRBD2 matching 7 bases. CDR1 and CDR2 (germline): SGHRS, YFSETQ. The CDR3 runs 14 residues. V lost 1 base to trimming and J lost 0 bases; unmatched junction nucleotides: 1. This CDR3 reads CASSLSGASYEQYF. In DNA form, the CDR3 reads TGCGCCAGCAGCTTGAGCGGGGCCTCCTACGAGCAGTACTTC. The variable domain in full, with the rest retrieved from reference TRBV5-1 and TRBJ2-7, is KAGVTQTPRYLIKTRGQQVTLSCSPISGHRSVSWYQQTPGQGLQFLFEYFSETQRNKGNFPGRFSGRQFSNSRSEMNVSTLELGDSALYLCASSLSGASYEQYFGPGTRLTVT.

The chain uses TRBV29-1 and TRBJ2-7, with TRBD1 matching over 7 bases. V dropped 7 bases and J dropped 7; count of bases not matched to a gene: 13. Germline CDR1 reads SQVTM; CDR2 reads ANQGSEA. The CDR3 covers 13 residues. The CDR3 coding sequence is TGCAGCGCCACAGGGGCTTCCTTTAGAGAGCAGTACTTC. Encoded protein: CSATGASFREQYF.

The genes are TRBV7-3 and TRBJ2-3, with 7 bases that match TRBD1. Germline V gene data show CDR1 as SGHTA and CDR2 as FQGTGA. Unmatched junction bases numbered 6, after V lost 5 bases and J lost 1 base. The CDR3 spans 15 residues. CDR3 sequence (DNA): TGTGCCAGCAGCGCACAGACAGGGCGCACAGATACGCAGTATTTT. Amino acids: CASSAQTGRTDTQYF. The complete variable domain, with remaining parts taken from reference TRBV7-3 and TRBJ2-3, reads GAGVSQTPSNKVTEKGKYVELRCDPISGHTALYWYRQSLGQGPEFLIYFQGTGAADDSGLPNDRFFAVRPEGSVSTLKIQRTERGDSAVYLCASSAQTGRTDTQYFGPGTRLTVL.

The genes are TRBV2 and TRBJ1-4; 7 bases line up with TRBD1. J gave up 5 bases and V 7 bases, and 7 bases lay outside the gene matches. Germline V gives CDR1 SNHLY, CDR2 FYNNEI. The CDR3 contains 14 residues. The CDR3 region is CASNIQGENEKLFF. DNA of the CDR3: TGTGCCAGCAATATTCAGGGGGAAAATGAAAAACTGTTTTTT.

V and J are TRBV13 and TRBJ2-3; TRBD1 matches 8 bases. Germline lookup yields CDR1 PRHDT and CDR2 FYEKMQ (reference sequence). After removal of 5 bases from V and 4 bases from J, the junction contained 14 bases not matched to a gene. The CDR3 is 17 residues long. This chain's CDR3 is CASSPELGTGSSDTQYF. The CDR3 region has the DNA TGTGCCAGCAGCCCAGAGCTCGGGACAGGATCTTCAGATACGCAGTATTTT.

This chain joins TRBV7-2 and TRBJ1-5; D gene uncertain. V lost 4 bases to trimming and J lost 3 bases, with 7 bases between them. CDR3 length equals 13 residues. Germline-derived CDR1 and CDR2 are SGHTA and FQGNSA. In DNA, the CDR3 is TGTGCCAGCAGCTACGGGATCAATCAGCCCCAGCATTTT. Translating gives CASSYGINQPQHF.

The CDR3 is CSASSTARMNTEAFF. The CDR3 DNA follows: TGCAGTGCTAGTTCCACAGCTCGCATGAACACTGAAGCTTTCTTT. The V gene is TRBV20-1, the J gene TRBJ1-1; D ambiguous. Germline lookup yields CDR1 DFQATT and CDR2 SNEGSKA (reference sequence). The germline V and J ends were trimmed by 3 bases and 0 bases, with 14 bases remaining between them. CDR3 length: 15 amino acids.

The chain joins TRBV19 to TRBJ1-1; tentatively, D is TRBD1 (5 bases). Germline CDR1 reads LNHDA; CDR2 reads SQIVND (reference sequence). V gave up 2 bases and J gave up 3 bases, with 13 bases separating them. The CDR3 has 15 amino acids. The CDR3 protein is CASSIKGFPYTEAFF. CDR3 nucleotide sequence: TGTGCCAGTAGTATAAAGGGGTTCCCTTACACTGAAGCTTTCTTT.

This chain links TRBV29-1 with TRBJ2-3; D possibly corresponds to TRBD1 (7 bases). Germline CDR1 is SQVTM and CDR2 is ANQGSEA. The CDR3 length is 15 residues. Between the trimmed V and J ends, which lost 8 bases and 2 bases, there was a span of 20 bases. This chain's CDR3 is CSLSGGQQYTDTQYF. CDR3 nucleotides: TGCAGCCTATCCGGGGGACAGCAATACACAGATACGCAGTATTTT.

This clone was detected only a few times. CDR3 nucleotide sequence: TGTGCCACCAGCAGAGAGGGGGGTAACTATGGCTACACCTTC. Encoded protein: CATSREGGNYGYTF. The rearrangement uses TRBV15 and TRBJ1-2, with D possibly TRBD1 on 5 matching bases. In germline, CDR1 is LNHNV, CDR2 YYDKDF (reference sequence). The CDR3 is made up of 14 amino acids. V was trimmed by 0 bases and J by 1 base, leaving 6 bases between them.

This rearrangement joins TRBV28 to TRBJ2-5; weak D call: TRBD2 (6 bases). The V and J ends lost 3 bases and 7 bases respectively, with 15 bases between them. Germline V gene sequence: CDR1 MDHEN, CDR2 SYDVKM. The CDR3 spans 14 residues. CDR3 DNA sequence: TGTGCCAGCAGTTTTCTCCGGGGAGGTGGGACCCAGTACTTC. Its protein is CASSFLRGGGTQYF.

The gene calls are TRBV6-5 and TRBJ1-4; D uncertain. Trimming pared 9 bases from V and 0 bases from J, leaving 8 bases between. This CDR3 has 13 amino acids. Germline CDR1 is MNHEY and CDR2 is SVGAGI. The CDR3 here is CASLDATNEKLFF. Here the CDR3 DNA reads TGTGCCAGTTTAGATGCAACTAATGAAAAACTGTTTTTT.

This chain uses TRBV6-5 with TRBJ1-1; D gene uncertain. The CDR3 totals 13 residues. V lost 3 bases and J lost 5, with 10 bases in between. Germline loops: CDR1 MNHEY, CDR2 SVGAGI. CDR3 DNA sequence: TGTGCCAGCAGTTATGAGCTCGTAACTGAAGCTTTCTTT. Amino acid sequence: CASSYELVTEAFF.

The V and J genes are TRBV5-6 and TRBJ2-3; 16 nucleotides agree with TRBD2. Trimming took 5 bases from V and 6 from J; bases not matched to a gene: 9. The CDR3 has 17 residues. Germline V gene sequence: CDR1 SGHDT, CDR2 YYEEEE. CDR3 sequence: CASRSYGTSGGADTQYF. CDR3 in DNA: TGTGCCAGCAGATCTTACGGGACTAGCGGGGGGGCTGATACGCAGTATTTT.

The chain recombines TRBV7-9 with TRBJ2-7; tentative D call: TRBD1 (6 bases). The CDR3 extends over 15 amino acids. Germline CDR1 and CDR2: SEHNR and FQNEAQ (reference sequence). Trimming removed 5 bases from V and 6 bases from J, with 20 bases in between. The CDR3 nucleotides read TGTGCCAGCAGCCAAAACACAGGGTTCCAAGGCGAGCAGTACTTC. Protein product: CASSQNTGFQGEQYF.

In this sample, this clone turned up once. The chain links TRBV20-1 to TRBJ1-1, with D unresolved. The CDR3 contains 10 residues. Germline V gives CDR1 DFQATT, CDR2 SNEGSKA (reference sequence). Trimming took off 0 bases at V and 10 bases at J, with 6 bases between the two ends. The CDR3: CSARDQIAFF. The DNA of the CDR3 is TGCAGTGCTAGAGATCAGATAGCTTTCTTT.

The CDR3 loop reads CASSRDSNYGYTF. The CDR3 DNA reads TGTGCCAGCAGCCGGGACAGTAACTATGGCTACACCTTC. This chain connects TRBV6-5 to TRBJ1-2; 7 bases agree with TRBD1. The V gene's germline CDR1 is MNHEY and CDR2 SVGAGI. The CDR3 loop spans 13 amino acids. J was trimmed by 1 base and V by 6 bases; bases with no gene match: 2.

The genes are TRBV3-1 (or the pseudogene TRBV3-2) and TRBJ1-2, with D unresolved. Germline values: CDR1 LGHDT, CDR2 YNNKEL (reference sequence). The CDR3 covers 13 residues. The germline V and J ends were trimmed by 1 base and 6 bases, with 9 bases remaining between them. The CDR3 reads CASSQAQVNGYTF. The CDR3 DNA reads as TGTGCCAGCAGCCAAGCGCAGGTAAATGGCTACACCTTC.

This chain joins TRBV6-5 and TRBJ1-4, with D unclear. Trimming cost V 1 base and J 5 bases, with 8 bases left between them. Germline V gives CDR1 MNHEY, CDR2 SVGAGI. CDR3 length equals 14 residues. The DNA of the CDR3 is TGTGCCAGCAGTTACTTCCGGAGGAATGAAAAACTGTTTTTT. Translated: CASSYFRRNEKLFF.

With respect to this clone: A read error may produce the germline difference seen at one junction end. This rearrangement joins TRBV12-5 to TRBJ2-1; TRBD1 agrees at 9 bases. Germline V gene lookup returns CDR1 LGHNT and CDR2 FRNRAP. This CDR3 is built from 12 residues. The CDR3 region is CASGVNRDRDLF. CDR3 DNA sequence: TGTGCTAGTGGCGTCAACCGGGACAGGGATCTCTTC.

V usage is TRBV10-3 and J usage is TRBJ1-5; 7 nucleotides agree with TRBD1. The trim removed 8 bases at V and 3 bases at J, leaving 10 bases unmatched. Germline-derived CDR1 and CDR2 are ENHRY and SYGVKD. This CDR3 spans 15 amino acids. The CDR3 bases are TGTGCCATCTCCCAAACTGGGACAGCCAATCAGCCCCAGCATTTT. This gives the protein CAISQTGTANQPQHF.

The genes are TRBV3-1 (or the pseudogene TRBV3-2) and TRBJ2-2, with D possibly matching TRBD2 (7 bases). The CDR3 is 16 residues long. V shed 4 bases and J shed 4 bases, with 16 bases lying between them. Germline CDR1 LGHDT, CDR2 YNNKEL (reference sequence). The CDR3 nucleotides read TGTGCCAGCAGCCTACTTGGGGGGGCCATCACCGGGGAGCTGTTTTTT. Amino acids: CASSLLGGAITGELFF.

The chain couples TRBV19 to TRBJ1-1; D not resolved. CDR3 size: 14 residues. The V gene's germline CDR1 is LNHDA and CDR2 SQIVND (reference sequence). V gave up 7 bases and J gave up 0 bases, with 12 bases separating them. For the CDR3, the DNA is TGTGCCAGTACTCCCCCAGTTTTGAACACTGAAGCTTTCTTT. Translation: CASTPPVLNTEAFF.